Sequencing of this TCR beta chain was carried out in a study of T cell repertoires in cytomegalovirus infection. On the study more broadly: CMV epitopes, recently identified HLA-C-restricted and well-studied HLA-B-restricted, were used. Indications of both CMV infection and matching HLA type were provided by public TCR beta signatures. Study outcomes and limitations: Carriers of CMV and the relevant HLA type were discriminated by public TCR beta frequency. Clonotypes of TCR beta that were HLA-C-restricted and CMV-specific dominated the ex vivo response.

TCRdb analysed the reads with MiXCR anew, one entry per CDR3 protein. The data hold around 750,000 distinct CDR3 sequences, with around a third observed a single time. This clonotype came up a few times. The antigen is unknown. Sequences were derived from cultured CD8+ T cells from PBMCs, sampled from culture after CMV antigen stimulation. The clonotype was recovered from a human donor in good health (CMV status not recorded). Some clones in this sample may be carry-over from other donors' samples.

The CDR3 loop reads CASSQDLGGPRTDTQYF. CDR3 bases: TGCGCCAGCAGCCAAGATTTAGGGGGCCCTAGGACAGATACGCAGTATTTT. V is TRBV4-1 and J is TRBJ2-3; the match to TRBD1 covers 7 bases. CDR3 length equals 17 residues. Germline CDR1 and CDR2: MGHRA and YSYEKL. Trimming removed 0 bases from V and 3 bases from J; junction bases left unmatched: 9.